This T cell receptor (beta chain) was captured by sequencing in a study of blood T cell repertoires in COVID-19 (dated by TCRdb to the early 2020s). In the study overall: Samples covering the acute and convalescent phases of COVID-19 were provided by collaborators in the United States, Italy and Spain. Where available, HLA class I and class II types were obtained from metadata supplied by the sample provider rather than from assay-based typing. A freely available public database, intended as a resource for researchers studying the immune response to SARS-CoV-2, is where the repertoires were released. The samples were drawn from the first 160 participants of the ongoing ImmuneRACE study and from 950 to 1,500 subjects provided by 6 global collaborators. The prospective study material was composed of cDNA or gDNA derived from T cells, B-cell-depleted T cells, or PBMCs. The sample metadata nearly always contained a de-identified subject ID, COVID-19 status, age in years and sex. Deeply sampled blood TCRbeta repertoires from subjects exposed to, actively infected with, or recovered from COVID-19 were included in the dataset. Study-wide conclusions, independent of this receptor: How much clinical and demographic metadata was included differed by source and by participant, and the metadata was provided uncurated.

This clone was counted once. The clone's antigen remains unknown. Per-base qualities were not stored, and no clone one base away is much larger. TCRbeta CDR3 regions were amplified from genomic DNA using the immunoSEQ Assay, a bias-controlled multiplex PCR. As for how the authors treated the data: Nucleated cell counts per sample were estimated from amplification of reference gene primers within the assay. To quantify the absolute abundance of each unique TCRbeta CDR3 rearrangement, sequence reads were collapsed and filtered. For each sample, productive Simpson clonality was calculated as the square root of Simpson's diversity index across productive rearrangements. TCRdb obtained this table from immuneACCESS and retained in-frame rearrangements with V and J assigned. These tables miss some clones; where compared with another copy, unresolved V genes account for less than half of the shortfall, and the remainder is unexplained. V, J and clone size are those of that table, while D and trimming were read from the DNA. The sample yields fewer than 50,000 clones; 70% to 90% were counted once. Clones ranked in the top ten supply about 8.8% of the sample.

Collaborating institutions collected whole blood in K2EDTA tubes following their own protocols. For TCRbeta analysis, collaborators shipped samples as frozen whole blood, isolated PBMCs, or DNA extracted from either of those sample types. The CDR3 covers 14 residues, taking in both the cysteine and the phenylalanine. Only the CDR3 region is kept as DNA, spanning 42 bases read in frame from base 1. V and J are trimmed by 1 base and 1 base, and the gene matches miss 1 base of the junction. For CDR1 and CDR2, the germline V gene lists MGHRA and YSYEKL. The rearrangement joined TRBV4-1 to TRBJ2-7; TRBD1 matches 7 bases in the middle. The receptor comes from a man aged 45-65 years with active COVID-19. Sequenced input: peripheral blood. The DNA sequence is TGCGCCAGCAGCCAAGTGGGACAGTCCTACGAGCAGTACTTC. Translation gives CASSQVGQSYEQYF.